These 15 T cell receptor beta chains were all obtained from the same sample, sequenced in a study of cytomegalovirus exposure and HLA in healthy donors. The PCR contained 60 Vbeta and 13 Jbeta primers. Only in-frame clones appear in the TCRdb table, and some are missing; sequencing was by immunoSEQ multiplex PCR. The sample lists some 150,000 clones, roughly 80% occurring once. Sequenced sample: PBMCs. The source is a woman between 25 and 40 years old in good health and CMV-seronegative.

This rearrangement joins TRBV5-4 to TRBJ2-1; 8 bases are shared with TRBD1. This CDR3 contains 13 residues. The V gene's germline CDR1 is SGHNT and CDR2 YYREEE (reference sequence). V lost 6 bases, J lost 10 bases, and 9 bases stayed unmatched. Here the CDR3 reads CASTPRAGGEQFF. DNA for the CDR3: TGTGCCAGCACCCCCCGGGCAGGGGGCGAGCAGTTCTTC.

The J gene is TRBJ2-1, the V gene TRBV18; perhaps TRBD2 as D (6 bases). Germline CDR1 and CDR2: KGHSH and LQKENI. This CDR3 has 15 amino acids. Trimming left V 6 bases short and J 9 bases short, with 21 bases between. The CDR3: CASSRDSGAGSEQFF. CDR3 in DNA: TGTGCCAGCTCCCGGGACTCCGGCGCGGGCAGTGAGCAGTTCTTC.

The chain carries TRBV5-6 and TRBJ1-5, with D possibly TRBD1 on 6 matching bases. This CDR3 has 16 residues. V shed 5 bases and J shed 0 bases, with 15 bases lying between them. Germline V gene lookup returns CDR1 SGHDT and CDR2 YYEEEE. CDR3: CASSYRTVNSNQPQHF. The CDR3 coding sequence is TGTGCCAGCAGTTATAGGACAGTTAATAGCAATCAGCCCCAGCATTTT.

This clone was found a few times. J is TRBJ1-1 and V is TRBV6-1, with 7 bases lining up with TRBD1. This CDR3 comprises 13 residues. Unmatched junction bases numbered 4, after V lost 6 bases and J lost 3 bases. Germline values: CDR1 MNHNS, CDR2 SASEGT. CDR3 in amino acids: CASSLDRDTEAFF. CDR3 sequence (DNA): TGTGCCAGCAGCTTAGACAGGGACACTGAAGCTTTCTTT.

The chain recombines TRBV7-3 with TRBJ2-5, with TRBD2 matching 8 bases. Germline V gene data show CDR1 as SGHTA and CDR2 as FQGTGA. The CDR3 covers 18 residues. The trim removed 1 base at V and 3 bases at J, leaving 13 bases unmatched. CDR3 sequence reads: CASSLKGLVSLAEETQYF. DNA for the CDR3: TGTGCCAGCAGCTTAAAGGGACTAGTGTCTTTGGCTGAAGAGACCCAGTACTTC.

This rearrangement joins TRBV2 to TRBJ2-6; D gene unclear. V was clipped by 3 bases and J by 0 bases, with 3 bases between them. Germline V gene lookup returns CDR1 SNHLY and CDR2 FYNNEI. This CDR3 contains 14 residues. CDR3 protein: CASSDSSGANVLTF. CDR3 sequence (DNA): TGTGCCAGCAGTGATAGCTCTGGGGCCAACGTCCTGACTTTC.

Concerning this clone itself: Other nucleotide sequences from this sample produce the same CDR3. This sequence joins TRBV4-1 and TRBJ2-7; 7 bases match TRBD1. Germline CDR1 and CDR2: MGHRA and YSYEKL. CDR3 length: 14 amino acids. Trimming took 1 base from V and 2 from J; bases not matched to a gene: 2. The DNA of the CDR3 is TGCGCCAGCAGCCAAGGGCAGGGGGCCTACGAGCAGTACTTC. The encoded protein is CASSQGQGAYEQYF.

Details on this clone: Other DNA sequences of this sample code for an identical CDR3. This chain joins TRBV10-3 and TRBJ1-5; TRBD1 matches 7 bases. From germline, CDR1 is ENHRY and CDR2 SYGVKD. Germline trimming cut 0 bases from V and 2 bases from J; bases unmatched to any gene: 1. CDR3 length: 15 amino acids. The CDR3 DNA follows: TGTGCCATCAGTGAGTCAGGGGGCGGCAATCAGCCCCAGCATTTT. Protein product: CAISESGGGNQPQHF.

This clone showed up just a few times. The chain couples TRBV6-6 to TRBJ1-1; D is possibly TRBD1 (5 bases). There are 16 residues in the CDR3. V shed 4 bases and J shed 3 bases, with 18 bases lying between them. CDR1 MNHNY and CDR2 SVGAGI come from the germline V gene (reference sequence). The CDR3 DNA is TGTGCCAGCAGTTCGTCTATTCTCAGGGTGGACACTGAAGCTTTCTTT. This encodes CASSSSILRVDTEAFF.

The V gene is TRBV14, the J gene TRBJ2-2; D possibly corresponds to TRBD1 (5 bases). V gave up 4 bases and J gave up 1 base, with 7 bases separating them. This CDR3 contains 14 residues. CDR1 is SGHDN and CDR2 is FVKESK in the germline V gene. The CDR3 region is CASSLGQNTGELFF. The CDR3 DNA reads as TGTGCCAGCAGCCTTGGACAGAACACCGGGGAGCTGTTTTTT.

This chain links TRBV5-1 with TRBJ2-7, with a weak D call TRBD1 (5 bases). V lost 0 bases, J lost 5 bases, and 6 bases lay in between. CDR3 length: 12 amino acids. Germline CDR1 and CDR2: SGHRS and YFSETQ. CDR3 nucleotide sequence: TGCGCCAGCAGCTTGGTCAGGGACGAGCAGTACTTC. Protein: CASSLVRDEQYF. The full variable domain, with the rest looked up from reference TRBV5-1 and TRBJ2-7, is KAGVTQTPRYLIKTRGQQVTLSCSPISGHRSVSWYQQTPGQGLQFLFEYFSETQRNKGNFPGRFSGRQFSNSRSEMNVSTLELGDSALYLCASSLVRDEQYFGPGTRLTVT.

J is TRBJ1-1 and V is TRBV5-1; TRBD1 matches 7 bases. V lost 4 bases to trimming and J lost 1 base; unmatched junction nucleotides: 4. Looked up from germline, CDR1 is SGHRS and CDR2 is YFSETQ. This CDR3 region has 14 residues. The CDR3 protein is CASSATGQNTEAFF. The DNA of the CDR3 is TGCGCCAGCAGCGCGACAGGGCAGAACACTGAAGCTTTCTTT.

The CDR3 DNA reads as TGTGCCAGCAGTCCTACGGGCTATAATTCACCCCTCCACTTT. This sequence encodes CASSPTGYNSPLHF. V gene TRBV27 combines with J gene TRBJ1-6, with D unresolved. This CDR3 spans 14 amino acids. V shed 5 bases and J shed 3 bases, with 8 bases lying between them. CDR1 is MNHEY, CDR2 SMNVEV, per germline (reference sequence).

In its sample, this clone was seen many times. The rearrangement links TRBV10-3 to TRBJ2-7; D perhaps matches TRBD2 (5 bases). V dropped 3 bases and J dropped 1 base, with 7 bases sitting between them. The CDR3 loop spans 13 amino acids. The germline V gene encodes CDR1 ENHRY and CDR2 SYGVKD. CDR3 DNA sequence: TGTGCCATCAGTGATCGGGGATCCTACGAGCAGTACTTC. Translation: CAISDRGSYEQYF.

The rearrangement uses TRBV5-1 and TRBJ2-3; 7 bases align to TRBD2. Unmatched junction bases numbered 12, after V lost 3 bases and J lost 2 bases. CDR1 and CDR2 (germline): SGHRS, YFSETQ. CDR3 length: 17 amino acids. This chain's CDR3 is CASSYLVAGDSTDTQYF. The CDR3 nucleotides are TGCGCCAGCAGCTATCTGGTGGCGGGGGACTCCACAGATACGCAGTATTTT. Based on the CDR3 plus reference TRBV5-1 and TRBJ2-3, the full variable domain is KAGVTQTPRYLIKTRGQQVTLSCSPISGHRSVSWYQQTPGQGLQFLFEYFSETQRNKGNFPGRFSGRQFSNSRSEMNVSTLELGDSALYLCASSYLVAGDSTDTQYFGPGTRLTVL.